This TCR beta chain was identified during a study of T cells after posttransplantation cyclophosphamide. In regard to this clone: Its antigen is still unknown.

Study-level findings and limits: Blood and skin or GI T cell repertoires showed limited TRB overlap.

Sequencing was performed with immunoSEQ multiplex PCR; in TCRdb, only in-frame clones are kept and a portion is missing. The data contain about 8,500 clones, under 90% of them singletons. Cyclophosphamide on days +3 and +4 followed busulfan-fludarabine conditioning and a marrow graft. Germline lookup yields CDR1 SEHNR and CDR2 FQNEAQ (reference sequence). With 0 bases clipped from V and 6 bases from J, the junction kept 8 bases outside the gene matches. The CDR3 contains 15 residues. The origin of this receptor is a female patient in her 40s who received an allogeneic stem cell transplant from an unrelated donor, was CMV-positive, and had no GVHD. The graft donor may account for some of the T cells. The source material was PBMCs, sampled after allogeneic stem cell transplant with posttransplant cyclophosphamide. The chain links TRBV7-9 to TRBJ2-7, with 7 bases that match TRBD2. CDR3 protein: CASSLALGGGGEQYF. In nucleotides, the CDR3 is TGTGCCAGCAGCTTAGCACTCGGTGGCGGGGGCGAGCAGTACTTC.